This entry is about one TCR beta chain. The antigen is unknown. V lost 0 bases and J lost 8, with 8 bases in between. Germline V gene lookup returns CDR1 LGHNA and CDR2 YNFKEQ. CDR3 length: 13 residues. Time point: after dendritic cell vaccination, including at tumor progression/relapse. Selection required adequate fresh-frozen tumor tissue plus more than two years' survival data. These data belong to a study of glioma-infiltrating T cells after dendritic cell vaccination. General observations from the study: Longer survival after dendritic cell vaccination followed higher pretreatment TIL content.

TCRdb keeps only in-frame clones here, not all; method: immunoSEQ multiplex PCR. This table holds about 50,000 clones, 89% found once. The receptor was derived from a human donor with glioblastoma. Sequencing used blood, obtained after dendritic cell vaccination. The rearrangement links TRBV4-2 to TRBJ2-1; D gene uncertain. The CDR3 coding sequence is TGTGCCAGCAGCCAAGAACCAGAGGATGAGCAGTTCTTC. Its translation is CASSQEPEDEQFF.